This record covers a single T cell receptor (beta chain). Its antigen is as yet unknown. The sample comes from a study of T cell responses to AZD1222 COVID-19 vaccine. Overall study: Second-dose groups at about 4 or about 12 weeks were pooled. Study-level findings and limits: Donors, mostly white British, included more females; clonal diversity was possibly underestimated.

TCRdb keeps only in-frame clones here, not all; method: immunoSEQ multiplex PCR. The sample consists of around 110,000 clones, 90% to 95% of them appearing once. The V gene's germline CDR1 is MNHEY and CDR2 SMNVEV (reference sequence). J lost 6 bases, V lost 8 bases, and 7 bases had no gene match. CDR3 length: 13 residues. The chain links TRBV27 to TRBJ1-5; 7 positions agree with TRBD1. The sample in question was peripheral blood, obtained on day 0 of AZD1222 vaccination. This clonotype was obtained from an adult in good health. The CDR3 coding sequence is TGTGCCAGCGGAGGGGGCATAGGTCAGCCCCAGCATTTT. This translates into CASGGGIGQPQHF.